This TCR beta chain emerged from a study of early T cells in non-severe SARS-CoV-2 infection (dated by TCRdb to the early 2020s). About the investigation overall: TCR sequencing used bulk RNA from unsorted whole blood, so alpha and beta chains could not be paired.

Receptor libraries were prepared by 5' RACE. Sequencing used a NextSeq 500. The TCR library protocol attached unique molecular identifiers to individual cDNA molecules to correct for sequencing error and PCR bias. Sequencing covered both TCR alpha and beta chains, and within each sample the abundances of alpha and beta sequences were tightly co-correlated. The authors' pipeline ran thus. Decombinator V4 was used to annotate the V gene, J gene and CDR3 of the TCR sequences. TCRs were defined as expanded if a significant change between any two time points was detected under a Poisson model with p below 0.0001. TCR abundances were normalised to the total number of TCRs sequenced per sample and expressed as counts per million. MAIT TCRs were defined by TRAV1-2 paired with TRAJ12, TRAJ20 or TRAJ33, and iNKT TCRs by TRAV10 paired with TRAJ18. VDJdb, accessed 1 November 2021, was searched for CMV, EBV and SARS-CoV-2 annotated TCRs, with TCRs annotated for multiple antigens excluded. TCRdb ran its own pipeline on the public reads, namely fastp trimming at Q25 and MiXCR clone calling, and kept in-frame beta chains. Every entry covers one CDR3 protein and lists the most common genes and DNA from its rows. The authors' filters were not applied to this entry. For this sample the table gives more than 90,000 distinct CDR3 sequences, of which approximately 10% were detected only once. The top ten hold approximately 5.4% of the sample.

This was a case-control study nested in a cohort of healthcare workers in London, UK, who had nasopharyngeal swab PCR tests and blood samples taken every week. Healthcare workers were recruited between 23 and 31 March 2020, during the week of the UK lockdown, and were followed weekly for up to about 15 weeks. The paper's findings and limits, for the study overall: VDJdb matching was skewed toward anti-spike CD8 responses and likely underestimated virus-specific expansions by missing private and CD4 specificities.

This clonotype was observed at least ten times. Its antigen remains undetermined. Per-base quality was not reported, and no clone a single base away is much larger than it. Deletion took 1 base off V and 10 bases off J, with a span of 13 bases between the germline ends. Measured from the cysteine to the phenylalanine, the CDR3 is 13 residues long. Only the CDR3 DNA is retained, 39 bases long and in frame from the first base. The source of this sequence is an adult who was a healthcare worker with PCR-confirmed SARS-CoV-2 infection or an uninfected control (not recorded which). The sequence links TRBV12-3 or TRBV12-4 to TRBJ1-1; the D gene is possibly TRBD1, with 5 bases matching. Sequenced: whole blood. The DNA reads as follows: TGTGCCAGCAGTTTAGAGGGGACTGGCCGAGCTTTCTTT. Its product reads: CASSLEGTGRAFF.